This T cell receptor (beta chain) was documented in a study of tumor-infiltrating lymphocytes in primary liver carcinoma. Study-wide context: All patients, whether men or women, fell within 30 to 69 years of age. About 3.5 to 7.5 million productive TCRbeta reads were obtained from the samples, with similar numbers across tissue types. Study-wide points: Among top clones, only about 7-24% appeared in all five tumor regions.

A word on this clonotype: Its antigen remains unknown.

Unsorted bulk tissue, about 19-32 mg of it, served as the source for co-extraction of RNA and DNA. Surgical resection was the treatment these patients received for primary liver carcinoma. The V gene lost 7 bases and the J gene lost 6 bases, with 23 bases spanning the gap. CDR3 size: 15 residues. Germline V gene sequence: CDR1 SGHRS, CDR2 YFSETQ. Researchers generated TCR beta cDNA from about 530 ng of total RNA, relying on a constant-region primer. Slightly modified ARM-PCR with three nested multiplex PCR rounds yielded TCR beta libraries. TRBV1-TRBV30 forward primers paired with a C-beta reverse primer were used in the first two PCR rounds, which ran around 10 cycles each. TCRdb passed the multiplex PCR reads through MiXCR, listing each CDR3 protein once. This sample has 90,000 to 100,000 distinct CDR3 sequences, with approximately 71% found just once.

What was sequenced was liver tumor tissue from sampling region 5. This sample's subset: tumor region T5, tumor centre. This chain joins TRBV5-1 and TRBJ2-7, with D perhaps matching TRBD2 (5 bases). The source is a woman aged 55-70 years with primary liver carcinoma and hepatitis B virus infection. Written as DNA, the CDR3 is TGCGCCAGCTGCCGAAATACGGGCTCTGCGGGCGAGCAGTACTTC. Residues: CASCRNTGSAGEQYF. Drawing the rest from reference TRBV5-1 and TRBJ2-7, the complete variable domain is KAGVTQTPRYLIKTRGQQVTLSCSPISGHRSVSWYQQTPGQGLQFLFEYFSETQRNKGNFPGRFSGRQFSNSRSEMNVSTLELGDSALYLCASCRNTGSAGEQYFGPGTRLTVT.